The rows below give T cell receptor beta chains drawn from one sample of a study of blood T cell repertoires in COVID-19. The assay was immunoSEQ multiplex PCR, and TCRdb's table has in-frame clones only and misses some. The sample shows 200,000 to 250,000 clones, approximately 80% of them seen only once. The sequenced sample consisted of peripheral blood. The source of these receptors is a woman between 45 and 60 years old with acute or convalescent COVID-19. Both conserved end residues are part of each CDR3. Fields, in order: D gene, clone size, V gene, J gene, CDR3 protein, CDR3 DNA. D genes are given only for firm matches. Not every row has a clone size; where given, it reads once, few, many or a size class.

>TRBD2|few|TRBV24-1|TRBJ2-1
CATSDFDTSGGYNEQFF
TGTGCCACCAGTGATTTCGATACGTCGGGGGGTTACAATGAGCAGTTCTTC
>TRBD2|.|TRBV5-1|TRBJ2-7
CASSFWTSGRPVEQYF
TGCGCCAGCAGCTTTTGGACTAGCGGGAGACCTGTCGAGCAGTACTTC
>.|.|TRBV28|TRBJ2-2
CASSLRGAGTGELFF
TGTGCCAGCAGTTTACGGGGGGCGGGCACCGGGGAGCTGTTTTTT
>TRBD2|.|TRBV4-1|TRBJ2-5
CASSQGLAAGTQYF
TGCGCCAGCAGCCAGGGACTAGCGGCGGGGACCCAGTACTTC
>TRBD1|medium-sized|TRBV19|TRBJ2-7
CASSIGTGSYEQYF
TGTGCCAGTAGTATAGGGACAGGGTCCTACGAGCAGTACTTC
>TRBD1|.|TRBV19|TRBJ1-3
CASRQDGQGPGNTIYF
TGTGCCAGTCGTCAAGATGGACAGGGGCCTGGAAACACCATATATTTT
>TRBD2|.|TRBV2|TRBJ2-5
CASSAGTSGRAIETQYF
TGTGCCAGCAGTGCGGGGACTAGCGGGAGGGCGATAGAGACCCAGTACTTC
>.|.|TRBV7-6|TRBJ2-3
CASSLLTVSTDTQYF
TGTGCCAGCAGCTTATTAACAGTTAGCACAGATACGCAGTATTTT
>TRBD2|once|TRBV15|TRBJ2-5
CATRLAGGETQYF
TGTGCCACCAGACTAGCGGGAGGCGAGACCCAGTACTTC
>.|.|TRBV5-4|TRBJ1-2
CASSSQVNYGYTF
TGTGCCAGCAGCTCACAGGTTAACTATGGCTACACCTTC
>.|.|TRBV10-1|TRBJ1-1
CASSSTANTEAFF
TGCGCCAGCAGTAGTACAGCGAACACTGAAGCTTTCTTT
>TRBD1|few|TRBV7-9|TRBJ2-7
CASSSLQGAREQYF
TGTGCCAGCAGCTCCCTACAGGGGGCGAGAGAGCAGTACTTC
>.|.|TRBV6-2/TRBV6-3|TRBJ1-1
CASSARVNTEAFF
TGTGCCAGCAGTGCCAGGGTGAACACTGAAGCTTTCTTT